Shown below are 30 T cell receptor beta chains from a single sample sequenced in a study of early T cells in non-severe SARS-CoV-2 infection. TCRdb re-derived calls from the 5' RACE reads in MiXCR, one entry per CDR3 protein. The data hold about 90,000 distinct CDR3 sequences, with around an eighth observed a single time. The sample was whole blood. The source is an adult who was a healthcare worker with PCR-confirmed SARS-CoV-2 infection or an uninfected control (not recorded which).

To note about this clonotype: One end of the junction varies from germline; a read error may be responsible. V gene TRBV2 combines with J gene TRBJ2-7; a weak D match, TRBD2 (5 bases). The CDR3 has 11 residues. Germline V gene lookup returns CDR1 SNHLY and CDR2 FYNNEI. For the CDR3, the DNA is TGTGTCAGCGGCAGGATATACGAGCAGTACTTC. Its translation is CVSGRIYEQYF.

This clonotype was counted only a few times. This sequence joins TRBV5-1 and TRBJ2-1; TRBD2 aligns across 10 bases. This CDR3 contains 16 residues. J was trimmed by 2 bases and V by 4 bases; bases with no gene match: 6. Per germline, CDR1 SGHRS and CDR2 YFSETQ. The DNA for the CDR3 is TGCGCCAGCAGCAACAGGACTAGCGGTACCTACAATGAGCAGTTCTTC. Translation: CASSNRTSGTYNEQFF.

This clonotype was seen only a few times. The V call is TRBV10-3, the J call TRBJ2-7, with D tentatively TRBD1 or TRBD2 (5 bases each). The CDR3 sequence is 15 residues long. Trimming removed 8 bases from V and 1 base from J, with 18 bases in between. The germline gives CDR1 ENHRY, CDR2 SYGVKD. The CDR3 coding sequence is TGTGCCATCGGATCTTCGGGACCCCAGTCCTACGAGCAGTACTTC. Translation gives CAIGSSGPQSYEQYF.

This clonotype was counted at least ten times. The V gene is TRBV20-1, the J gene TRBJ2-7; tentative D call: TRBD1 (6 bases). With 2 bases removed from V and 2 bases from J, the gap between germline ends came to 31 bases. Germline CDR1 is DFQATT and CDR2 is SNEGSKA (reference sequence). CDR3 length: 20 residues. CDR3 DNA: TGCAGTGCTAGACCCAGGACAGATCCAACGAGGCTTGGGATTACCTACGAGCAGTACTTC. This gives the protein CSARPRTDPTRLGITYEQYF.

J is TRBJ1-4 and V is TRBV18, with a weak D call TRBD1 (6 bases). Germline-derived CDR1 and CDR2 are KGHSH and LQKENI. This CDR3 is 18 amino acids long. Deletions cut 4 bases from V and 0 bases from J, with 18 bases between. CDR3 coding DNA: TGTGCCAGCTCACGGCGTTCCGGGGGCGCGGCAACTAATGAAAAACTGTTTTTT. This codes for CASSRRSGGAATNEKLFF.

This rearrangement joins TRBV6-5 to TRBJ2-7; the match to TRBD2 covers 11 bases. Germline-derived CDR1 and CDR2 are MNHEY and SVGAGI. The J segment lost 4 bases and the V segment lost 2 bases, leaving 10 bases of the junction unmatched. This CDR3 is 17 amino acids long. The CDR3 nucleotides read TGTGCCAGCAGTTACCTTGGCACTAGCGGGAGAGGTTACGAGCAGTACTTC. It codes for CASSYLGTSGRGYEQYF.

The rearrangement uses TRBV28 and TRBJ2-7; a weak D match, TRBD1 (5 bases). The CDR3 sequence is 12 residues long. Trimming removed 3 bases from V and 5 bases from J, with 8 bases in between. Germline V gives CDR1 MDHEN, CDR2 SYDVKM. The CDR3 nucleotides are TGTGCCAGCAGTTTCAGGGTCGACGAGCAGTACTTC. Its translation is CASSFRVDEQYF.

The chain links TRBV27 to TRBJ1-6; a possible D gene is TRBD1 (5 bases). Germline loops: CDR1 MNHEY, CDR2 SMNVEV (reference sequence). The CDR3 spans 15 residues. V was cut by 5 bases and J by 7 bases, with 15 bases left in between. CDR3 in amino acids: CASSHGGEVNSPLHF. CDR3 sequence (DNA): TGTGCCAGCAGTCACGGGGGAGAAGTGAATTCACCCCTCCACTTT.

This chain uses TRBV28 with TRBJ2-2; maybe TRBD2 (6 bases). V dropped 5 bases and J dropped 2 bases, with 15 bases sitting between them. Germline loops: CDR1 MDHEN, CDR2 SYDVKM. CDR3 length: 16 residues. CDR3 loop: CASSASGTPNTGELFF. The CDR3 nucleotides read TGTGCCAGCAGTGCTTCCGGGACTCCTAACACCGGGGAGCTGTTTTTT.

This clonotype was seen at least ten times. This chain connects TRBV18 to TRBJ1-5; D unclear. The CDR3 runs 14 residues. Germline V gives CDR1 KGHSH, CDR2 LQKENI. The ends were cut back, 3 bases at V and 1 base at J, with 7 bases in the middle. CDR3 in DNA: TGTGCCAGCTCACCGGAGTTCAGCAATCAGCCCCAGCATTTT. Translated: CASSPEFSNQPQHF.

This chain links TRBV2 with TRBJ2-2; D is uncertain. V lost 1 base to trimming and J lost 11 bases, with 5 bases between them. The CDR3 runs to 11 residues. Germline V gene lookup returns CDR1 SNHLY and CDR2 FYNNEI. The CDR3 here is CASSEEFELFF. In DNA form, the CDR3 reads TGTGCCAGCAGTGAAGAATTTGAGCTGTTTTTT.

A few counts support this clonotype. This chain uses TRBV7-8 with TRBJ2-7; 7 nucleotides agree with TRBD2. Per the germline V gene, CDR1 is SGHVS and CDR2 is FQNEAQ. The CDR3 covers 15 residues. V trimming: 2 bases; J trimming: 0 bases; junction bases outside the gene matches: 4. CDR3 sequence reads: CASSLLAASSYEQYF. DNA for the CDR3: TGTGCCAGCAGCTTACTAGCGGCCTCCTCCTACGAGCAGTACTTC.

The gene calls are TRBV28 and TRBJ2-1, with 8 bases fitting TRBD1. CDR1 MDHEN and CDR2 SYDVKM come from the germline V gene. J gave up 8 bases and V 6 bases, and 12 bases lay outside the gene matches. The CDR3 runs to 15 residues. This chain's CDR3 is CASSTYRGVSDEQFF. CDR3 DNA: TGTGCCAGCAGCACATACAGGGGGGTGTCCGATGAGCAGTTCTTC.

The chain carries TRBV2 and TRBJ1-1; D perhaps matches TRBD1 (5 bases). The CDR3 is made up of 14 amino acids. Germline V gene data show CDR1 as SNHLY and CDR2 as FYNNEI. The V and J ends lost 0 bases and 3 bases respectively, with 8 bases between them. DNA of the CDR3: TGTGCCAGCAGTGAAGCGCAGGGCTACACTGAAGCTTTCTTT. Translation: CASSEAQGYTEAFF.

On this clonotype itself: Germline and junction disagree at one end, which may indicate a read error. The chain joins TRBV4-2 to TRBJ1-2; TRBD1 is a possible D gene (6 bases). Germline loops: CDR1 LGHNA, CDR2 YNFKEQ. The CDR3 has 15 residues. For the CDR3, the DNA is TGTGTCAGCAGCCAACGGATGACAGGCCGTAGAGACTACACCTTC. It translates to CVSSQRMTGRRDYTF.

The chain carries TRBV7-8 and TRBJ2-1; possibly TRBD2 for D (6 bases). CDR1 is SGHVS, CDR2 FQNEAQ, per germline. CDR3 length: 16 amino acids. The V end lost 2 bases, the J end lost 4 bases, and 15 bases lay between the germline ends. The CDR3 spells CASSLRDWNNYNEQFF. In DNA, the CDR3 is TGTGCCAGCAGCTTACGGGACTGGAATAATTACAATGAGCAGTTCTTC.

This rearrangement joins TRBV3-1 to TRBJ2-2; TRBD2 is a possible D gene (5 bases). With 1 base removed from V and 5 bases from J, the gap between germline ends came to 14 bases. CDR1 is LGHDT and CDR2 is YNNKEL in the germline V gene (reference sequence). This CDR3 spans 16 amino acids. The CDR3 DNA follows: TGTGCCAGCAGCCAAGGTCCGGGAAGTAGGACCGGGGAGCTGTTTTTT. This codes for CASSQGPGSRTGELFF.

This chain uses TRBV20-1 with TRBJ1-1, with no clear D. This CDR3 is built from 12 residues. CDR1 DFQATT and CDR2 SNEGSKA come from the germline V gene (reference sequence). V shed 0 bases and J shed 10 bases, with 12 bases lying between them. The CDR3 DNA sequence: TGCAGTGCTAGAGAGATAGCGGAGGGAGCTTTCTTT. Translation: CSAREIAEGAFF.

This clonotype appeared a few times. The V gene is TRBV18, the J gene TRBJ1-1, with 7 bases lining up with TRBD1. V shed 4 bases, J shed 0 bases, and the junction held 14 bases outside the gene matches. This CDR3 contains 18 residues. CDR1 KGHSH and CDR2 LQKENI come from the germline V gene. CDR3 coding DNA: TGTGCCAGCTCACTAGAGCATTTCGCCGGGACAGTGAACACTGAAGCTTTCTTT. Translation gives CASSLEHFAGTVNTEAFF.

This clonotype was seen repeatedly, ten times or more. A read error may produce the germline difference seen at one junction end. This rearrangement joins TRBV30 to TRBJ2-7, with D perhaps being TRBD1 or TRBD2 (5 bases each). The CDR3 runs to 10 residues. Germline V gene lookup returns CDR1 GTSNPN and CDR2 SVGIG (reference sequence). CDR3 sequence (DNA): TGTGCCTGGAGTCACGGGACCCCCAACTTC. Translated, it gives CAWSHGTPNF.

This chain uses TRBV12-5 with TRBJ1-5, with a weak D call TRBD1 (6 bases). Germline V gene data show CDR1 as LGHNT and CDR2 as FRNRAP. The CDR3 is 14 amino acids. V lost 9 bases, J lost 4 bases, and 16 bases lay in between. The CDR3 sequence: CASEKGGSNQPQHF. The CDR3, as DNA: TGTGCTAGCGAAAAAGGGGGAAGTAATCAGCCCCAGCATTTT.

The chain employs TRBV20-1 and TRBJ1-2, with TRBD1 identical over 9 bases. This CDR3 has 13 amino acids. V dropped 1 base and J dropped 7; count of bases not matched to a gene: 4. CDR1 and CDR2 from the germline V gene are DFQATT and SNEGSKA (reference sequence). The CDR3 spells CSARVGTGIGYTF. CDR3 nucleotide sequence: TGCAGTGCTAGAGTGGGGACAGGGATTGGCTACACCTTC.

The table lists this clonotype with a few counts. The chain couples TRBV10-3 to TRBJ1-1, with unresolved D. The CDR3 is made up of 11 amino acids. The V end was cut by 3 bases, the J end by 7 bases, with 6 bases between. Germline CDR1 and CDR2: ENHRY and SYGVKD. The CDR3 nucleotides are TGTGCCATCAGTGAAAATATTGAAGCTTTCTTT. Amino acid sequence: CAISENIEAFF.

The genes are TRBV7-3 and TRBJ2-1, with TRBD2 matching over 8 bases. After removal of 2 bases from V and 5 bases from J, the junction contained 5 bases not matched to a gene. Germline V gives CDR1 SGHTA, CDR2 FQGTGA. This CDR3 spans 15 amino acids. The CDR3, as DNA: TGTGCCAGCAGCTTAGTAGCGGGGACACACAATGAGCAGTTCTTC. It is translated as CASSLVAGTHNEQFF. The full variable domain, rest sourced from reference TRBV7-3 and TRBJ2-1, is GAGVSQTPSNKVTEKGKYVELRCDPISGHTALYWYRQSLGQGPEFLIYFQGTGAADDSGLPNDRFFAVRPEGSVSTLKIQRTERGDSAVYLCASSLVAGTHNEQFFGPGTRLTVL.

The chain combines TRBV4-1 with TRBJ2-7; tentatively, D is TRBD1 (5 bases). Germline V gives CDR1 MGHRA, CDR2 YSYEKL. The CDR3 totals 14 residues. V lost 1 base, J lost 2 bases, and 9 bases lay in between. The CDR3, as DNA: TGCGCCAGCAGCCAAGGCAGGGCTACCTACGAGCAGTACTTC. Residues: CASSQGRATYEQYF.

This clonotype showed up just a few times. The V and J genes are TRBV9 and TRBJ1-4; 8 bases map to TRBD1. The germline CDR1 and CDR2 sequences are SGDLS and YYNGEE. V lost 4 bases and J lost 8; bases outside the gene matches: 10. The CDR3 contains 15 residues. The CDR3 DNA reads TGTGCCAGCAGCCCTCGGACAGGGCCAGTGGAAAAACTGTTTTTT. This encodes CASSPRTGPVEKLFF.

The CDR3 spells CASRDRENSPLHF. The CDR3 bases are TGTGCCAGTCGGGACAGGGAGAATTCACCCCTCCACTTT. The genes are TRBV3-1 and TRBJ1-6; 9 positions match TRBD1. This CDR3 has 13 residues. Germline CDR1 LGHDT, CDR2 YNNKEL (reference sequence). After removal of 9 bases from V and 7 bases from J, the junction contained 4 bases not matched to a gene.

This clonotype has more than one count but fewer than ten. The gene calls are TRBV5-1 and TRBJ2-1; 10 bases are shared with TRBD2. Germline CDR1 is SGHRS and CDR2 is YFSETQ. This CDR3 region has 17 residues. Trimming removed 2 bases from V and 0 bases from J; junction bases left unmatched: 5. CDR3 sequence reads: CASSFTSGTSSYNEQFF. CDR3 nucleotides: TGCGCCAGCAGCTTTACTAGCGGGACGAGCTCCTACAATGAGCAGTTCTTC.

The sample holds a few counts of this clonotype. The gene calls are TRBV3-1 and TRBJ2-5; D unclear. The CDR3 sequence is 11 residues long. Germline-derived CDR1 and CDR2 are LGHDT and YNNKEL (reference sequence). Trimming left V 7 bases short and J 5 bases short, with 8 bases between. The CDR3 nucleotides are TGTGCCAGCACCGGTGCGGAGACCCAGTACTTC. It specifies CASTGAETQYF.

This clonotype was recorded many times. The chain joins TRBV10-1 to TRBJ2-5; 8 nucleotides match TRBD1. V lost 11 bases and J lost 4; bases outside the gene matches: 9. This CDR3 comprises 13 residues. Germline CDR1 WNHNN, CDR2 SYGVQD (reference sequence). The CDR3 region is CARFPGQGETQYF. The DNA of the CDR3 is TGCGCCCGCTTTCCCGGACAGGGAGAGACCCAGTACTTC.